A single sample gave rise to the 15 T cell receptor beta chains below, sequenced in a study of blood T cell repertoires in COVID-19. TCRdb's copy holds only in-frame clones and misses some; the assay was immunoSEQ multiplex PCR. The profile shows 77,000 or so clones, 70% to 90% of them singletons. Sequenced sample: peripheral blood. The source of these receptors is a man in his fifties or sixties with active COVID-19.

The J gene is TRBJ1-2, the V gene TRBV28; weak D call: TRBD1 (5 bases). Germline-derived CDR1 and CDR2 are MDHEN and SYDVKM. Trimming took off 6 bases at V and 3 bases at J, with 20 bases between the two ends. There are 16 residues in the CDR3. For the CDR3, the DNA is TGTGCCAGCAGCCTCGAGACAGCCCTCTACCACTATGGCTACACCTTC. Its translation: CASSLETALYHYGYTF.

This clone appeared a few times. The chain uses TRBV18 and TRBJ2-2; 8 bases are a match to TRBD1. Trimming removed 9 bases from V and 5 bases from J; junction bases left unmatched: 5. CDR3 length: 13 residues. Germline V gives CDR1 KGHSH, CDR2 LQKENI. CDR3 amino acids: CASRTGSTGELFF. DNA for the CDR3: TGTGCCAGTCGGACAGGGTCTACCGGGGAGCTGTTTTTT.

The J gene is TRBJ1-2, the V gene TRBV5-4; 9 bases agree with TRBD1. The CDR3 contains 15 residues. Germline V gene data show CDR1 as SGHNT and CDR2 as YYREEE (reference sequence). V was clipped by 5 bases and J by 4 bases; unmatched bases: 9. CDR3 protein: CASRQGAGGAYGYTF. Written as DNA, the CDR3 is TGTGCCAGCAGACAGGGGGCAGGTGGGGCCTATGGCTACACCTTC. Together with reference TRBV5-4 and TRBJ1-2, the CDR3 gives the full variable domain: ETGVTQSPTHLIKTRGQQVTLRCSSQSGHNTVSWYQQALGQGPQFIFQYYREEENGRGNFPPRFSGLQFPNYSSELNVNALELDDSALYLCASRQGAGGAYGYTFGSGTRLTVV.

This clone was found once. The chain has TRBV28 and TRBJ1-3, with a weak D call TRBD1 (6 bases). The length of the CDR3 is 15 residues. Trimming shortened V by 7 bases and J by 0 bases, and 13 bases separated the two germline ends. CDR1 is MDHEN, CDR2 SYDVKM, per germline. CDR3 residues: CASMEDRSSGNTIYF. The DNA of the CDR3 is TGTGCCAGCATGGAGGACAGAAGCTCTGGAAACACCATATATTTT.

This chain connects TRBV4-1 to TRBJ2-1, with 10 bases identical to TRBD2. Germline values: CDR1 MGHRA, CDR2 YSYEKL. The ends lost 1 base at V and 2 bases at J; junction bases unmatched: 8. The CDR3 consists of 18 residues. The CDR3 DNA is TGCGCCAGCAGCCAAGTTTATGCTAGCGGGGGTCCCTACAATGAGCAGTTCTTC. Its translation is CASSQVYASGGPYNEQFF.

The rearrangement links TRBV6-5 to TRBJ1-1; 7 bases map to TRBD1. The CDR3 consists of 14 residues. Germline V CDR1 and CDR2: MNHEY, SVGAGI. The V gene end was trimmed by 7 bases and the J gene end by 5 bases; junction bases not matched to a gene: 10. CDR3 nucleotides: TGTGCCAGCACTAAACGCACAGGGGTGACTGAAGCTTTCTTT. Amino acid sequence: CASTKRTGVTEAFF.

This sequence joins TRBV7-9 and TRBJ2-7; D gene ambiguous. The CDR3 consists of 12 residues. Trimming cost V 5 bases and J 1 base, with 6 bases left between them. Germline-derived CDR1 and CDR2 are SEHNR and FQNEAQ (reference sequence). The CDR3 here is CASSRISYEQYF. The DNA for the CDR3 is TGTGCCAGCAGCCGTATATCCTACGAGCAGTACTTC.

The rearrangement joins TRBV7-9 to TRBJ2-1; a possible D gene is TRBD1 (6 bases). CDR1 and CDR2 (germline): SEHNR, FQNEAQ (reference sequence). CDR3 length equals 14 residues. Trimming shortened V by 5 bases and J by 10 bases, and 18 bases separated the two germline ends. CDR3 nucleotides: TGTGCCAGCAGCCCTCCTCAAGGCGACAGGGAGCAGTTCTTC. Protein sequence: CASSPPQGDREQFF.

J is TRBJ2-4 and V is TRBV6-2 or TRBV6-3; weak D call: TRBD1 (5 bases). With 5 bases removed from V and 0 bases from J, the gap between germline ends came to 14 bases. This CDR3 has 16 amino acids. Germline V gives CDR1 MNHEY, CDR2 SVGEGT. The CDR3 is CASSHGQTIAKNIQYF. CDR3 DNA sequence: TGTGCCAGCAGTCACGGACAAACGATAGCCAAAAACATTCAGTACTTC.

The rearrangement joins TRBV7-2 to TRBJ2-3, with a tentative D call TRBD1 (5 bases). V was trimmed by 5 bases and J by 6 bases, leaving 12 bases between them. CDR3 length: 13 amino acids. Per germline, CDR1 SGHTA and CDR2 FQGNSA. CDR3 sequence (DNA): TGTGCCAGCAGCCCCCGACCAGGGGATACGCAGTATTTT. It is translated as CASSPRPGDTQYF.

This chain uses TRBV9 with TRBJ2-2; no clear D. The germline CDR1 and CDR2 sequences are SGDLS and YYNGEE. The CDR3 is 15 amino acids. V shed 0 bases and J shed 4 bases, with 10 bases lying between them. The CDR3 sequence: CASSVAPLSTGELFF. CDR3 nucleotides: TGTGCCAGCAGCGTAGCCCCCCTCAGCACCGGGGAGCTGTTTTTT.

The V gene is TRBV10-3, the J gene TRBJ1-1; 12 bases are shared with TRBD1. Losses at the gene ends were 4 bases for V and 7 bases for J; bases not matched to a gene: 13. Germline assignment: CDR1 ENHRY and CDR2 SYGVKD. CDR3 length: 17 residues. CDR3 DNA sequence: TGTGCCATCAGTGGAGTGGTGGGACAGGGGGCATTGGGTGAAGCTTTCTTT. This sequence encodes CAISGVVGQGALGEAFF.

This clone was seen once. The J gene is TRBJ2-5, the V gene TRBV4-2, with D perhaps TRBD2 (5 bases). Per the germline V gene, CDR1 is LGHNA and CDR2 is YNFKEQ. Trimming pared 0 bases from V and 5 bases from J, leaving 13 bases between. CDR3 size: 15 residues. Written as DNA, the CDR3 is TGTGCCAGCAGCCAAGAGGGGAGTGTCCTTGAGACCCAGTACTTC. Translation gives CASSQEGSVLETQYF.

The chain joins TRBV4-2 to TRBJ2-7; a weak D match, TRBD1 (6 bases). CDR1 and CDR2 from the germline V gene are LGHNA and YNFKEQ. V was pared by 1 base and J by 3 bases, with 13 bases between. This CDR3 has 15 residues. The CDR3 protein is CASSQGGHKIYEQYF. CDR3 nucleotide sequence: TGTGCCAGCAGCCAAGGGGGGCACAAAATCTACGAGCAGTACTTC.

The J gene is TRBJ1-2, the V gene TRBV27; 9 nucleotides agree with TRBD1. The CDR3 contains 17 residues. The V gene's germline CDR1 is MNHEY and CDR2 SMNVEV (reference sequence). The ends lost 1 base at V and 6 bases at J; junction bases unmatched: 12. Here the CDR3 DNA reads TGTGCCAGCAGTTTATGGGGAGCAACAGGGGGCGCCGATGGCTACACCTTC. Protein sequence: CASSLWGATGGADGYTF.